The 9 T cell receptor beta chains given below trace back to one sample, sequenced in a study of shared clonotypes between healthy human individuals. Sequencing used immunoSEQ multiplex PCR; TCRdb keeps in-frame clones, though not all of them. The sample carries 850,000 to 1,200,000 clones, roughly 75% recorded once. The specimen was memory CD4+ T cells sorted from blood. Subset reported: CD45RA-negative fraction. All receptors derive from a young man in good health.

The CDR3 nucleotides read TGTGCCAGCAGTTACCCCGGACAGGGGGCCTACAATGAGCAGTTCTTC. Amino acid sequence: CASSYPGQGAYNEQFF. The chain employs TRBV6-6 and TRBJ2-1; 10 nucleotides agree with TRBD1. J gave up 2 bases and V 2 bases, and 3 bases lay outside the gene matches. Germline V gene data show CDR1 as MNHNY and CDR2 as SVGAGI (reference sequence). CDR3 length: 16 amino acids.

This chain connects TRBV10-1 to TRBJ2-7, with a possible D match to TRBD1 (5 bases). The CDR3 spans 15 residues. V lost 3 bases, J lost 5 bases, and 17 bases lay in between. The germline V gene has CDR1 WNHNN and CDR2 SYGVQD (reference sequence). The CDR3 bases are TGCGCCAGCAGTGATTTTTCTACAGGTCTCGACGAGCAGTACTTC. This gives the protein CASSDFSTGLDEQYF.

V and J are TRBV11-2 and TRBJ2-7, with D possibly being TRBD2 (7 bases). Trimming stripped 1 base from V and 1 base from J, with 11 bases between. Germline V gene sequence: CDR1 SGHAT, CDR2 FQNNGV. This CDR3 region has 15 residues. CDR3 amino acids: CASSLVGGASYEQYF. The CDR3 DNA sequence: TGTGCCAGCAGCTTAGTGGGGGGGGCGTCCTACGAGCAGTACTTC. The variable domain in full, completed from reference TRBV11-2 and TRBJ2-7, reads EAGVAQSPRYKIIEKRQSVAFWCNPISGHATLYWYQQILGQGPKLLIQFQNNGVVDDSQLPKDRFSAERLKGVDSTLKIQPAKLEDSAVYLCASSLVGGASYEQYFGPGTRLTVT.

The J gene is TRBJ2-6, the V gene TRBV6-6; the D is unclear. CDR1 MNHNY and CDR2 SVGAGI come from the germline V gene (reference sequence). The CDR3 runs 15 residues. Deletions cut 6 bases from V and 0 bases from J, with 9 bases between. CDR3 bases: TGTGCCAGCAGAAATACTGTCTCTGGGGCCAACGTCCTGACTTTC. This gives the protein CASRNTVSGANVLTF.

As concerns this clone: Other DNA sequences in this sample translate to the same CDR3. This chain uses TRBV7-9 with TRBJ2-5, with a possible D match to TRBD2 (6 bases). Germline values: CDR1 SEHNR, CDR2 FQNEAQ (reference sequence). CDR3 size: 14 residues. Deletions cut 4 bases from V and 2 bases from J, with 11 bases between. The CDR3 DNA reads as TGTGCCAGCAGCTGGGACCGGGGGCAAGAGACCCAGTACTTC. It yields the protein CASSWDRGQETQYF.

On this clone: The sample holds other DNA sequences that translate to the same CDR3. This chain links TRBV18 with TRBJ1-2, with 7 bases fitting TRBD1. V lost 3 bases and J lost 5; bases outside the gene matches: 3. The CDR3 consists of 13 residues. From germline, CDR1 is KGHSH and CDR2 LQKENI. CDR3 DNA sequence: TGTGCCAGCTCACCCGACAGGGAGTATGGCTACACCTTC. This translates into CASSPDREYGYTF.

The chain employs TRBV27 and TRBJ2-7; TRBD2 is a possible D gene (6 bases). The V gene's germline CDR1 is MNHEY and CDR2 SMNVEV (reference sequence). The V end lost 6 bases, the J end lost 6 bases, and 18 bases lay between the germline ends. The CDR3 is made up of 14 amino acids. In DNA form, the CDR3 reads TGTGCCAGCAGCCTTAGCGGTCTCTTAAGCGAGCAGTACTTC. Its protein is CASSLSGLLSEQYF.

V gene TRBV5-1 combines with J gene TRBJ2-2; 8 positions match TRBD2. CDR3 size: 16 residues. Germline loops: CDR1 SGHRS, CDR2 YFSETQ. J was trimmed by 1 base and V by 0 bases; bases with no gene match: 2. In nucleotides, the CDR3 is TGCGCCAGCAGCTTGGGACTAGCGTTGAACACCGGGGAGCTGTTTTTT. Translation gives CASSLGLALNTGELFF. Together with reference TRBV5-1 and TRBJ2-2, the CDR3 gives the full variable domain: KAGVTQTPRYLIKTRGQQVTLSCSPISGHRSVSWYQQTPGQGLQFLFEYFSETQRNKGNFPGRFSGRQFSNSRSEMNVSTLELGDSALYLCASSLGLALNTGELFFGEGSRLTVL.

As for this clone: The identical CDR3 is also encoded by other nucleotide sequences in the sample. The chain recombines TRBV2 with TRBJ2-5; D gene uncertain. The germline V gene has CDR1 SNHLY and CDR2 FYNNEI. V lost 6 bases, J lost 6 bases, and 11 bases lay in between. This CDR3 comprises 12 residues. CDR3 in amino acids: CASRGGSKTQYF. In DNA, the CDR3 is TGTGCCAGCAGGGGCGGCTCCAAGACCCAGTACTTC.